The 27 T cell receptor beta chains listed next were all sequenced from one sample in a study of blood T cell repertoires in COVID-19. Clones were read by immunoSEQ multiplex PCR, and TCRdb kept only the in-frame ones, dropping some. In the table there are roughly 170,000 clones, 84% of which are singletons. The specimen sequenced was peripheral blood. The receptors stem from a human donor in a cohort sampled during active COVID-19.

The chain combines TRBV9 with TRBJ2-1; TRBD1 might be the D (6 bases). Germline assignment: CDR1 SGDLS and CDR2 YYNGEE. V dropped 4 bases and J dropped 5 bases, with 13 bases sitting between them. This CDR3 comprises 14 residues. CDR3 sequence (DNA): TGTGCCAGCAGCAACGGACAGAGAAACAATGAGCAGTTCTTC. This codes for CASSNGQRNNEQFF.

The chain has TRBV10-2 and TRBJ2-3, with D possibly TRBD1 on 5 matching bases. The CDR3 loop spans 14 amino acids. Trimming took off 3 bases at V and 4 bases at J, with 11 bases between the two ends. Germline CDR1 and CDR2: WSHSY and SAAADI. CDR3 in amino acids: CASSEGARADTQYF. CDR3 coding DNA: TGCGCCAGCAGTGAAGGGGCCCGAGCAGATACGCAGTATTTT.

The CDR3 loop is CASSRDRGNTEAFF. Here the CDR3 DNA reads TGTGCCAGCAGCCGGGACAGGGGTAACACTGAAGCTTTCTTT. The chain couples TRBV6-5 to TRBJ1-1; the match to TRBD1 covers 10 bases. Germline CDR1 MNHEY, CDR2 SVGAGI. Unmatched junction bases numbered 3, after V lost 6 bases and J lost 2 bases. The CDR3 is 14 amino acids.

This chain uses TRBV19 with TRBJ2-5; 11 bases match TRBD2. The length of the CDR3 is 17 residues. V dropped 5 bases and J dropped 2; count of bases not matched to a gene: 10. CDR1 and CDR2 (germline): LNHDA, SQIVND (reference sequence). The CDR3 region has the DNA TGTGCCAGTAGTTCTTGGCCCACTAGCGGGGGACAAGAGACCCAGTACTTC. Translation: CASSSWPTSGGQETQYF.

The chain uses TRBV11-3 and TRBJ2-2; the match to TRBD1 covers 7 bases. The CDR3 runs to 16 residues. V shed 4 bases and J 1 base; nucleotides not matched to a gene: 6. Germline V lookup: CDR1 SGHNT, CDR2 YENEEA. In DNA, the CDR3 is TGTGCCAGCAGCTCGAGACAGGGAAGGAACACCGGGGAGCTGTTTTTT. Translating gives CASSSRQGRNTGELFF.

The CDR3 DNA sequence: TGTGCCAGCAGCCTCGGCCGCGGGGGGGCCGGAAATGAGCAGTTCTTC. It translates to CASSLGRGGAGNEQFF. The rearrangement links TRBV3-1 (or the pseudogene TRBV3-2) to TRBJ2-1; TRBD2 matches 9 bases. V dropped 4 bases and J dropped 7; count of bases not matched to a gene: 11. The CDR3 loop spans 16 amino acids. The germline gives CDR1 LGHDT, CDR2 YNNKEL (reference sequence).

J is TRBJ1-2 and V is TRBV4-1, with 7 bases aligning to TRBD1. Germline values: CDR1 MGHRA, CDR2 YSYEKL. V lost 1 base to trimming and J lost 7 bases; unmatched junction nucleotides: 9. This CDR3 has 15 residues. The CDR3 bases are TGCGCCAGCAGCCAAGCACCTGACAGGGTTGGTGGCTACACCTTC. It codes for CASSQAPDRVGGYTF.

The chain links TRBV7-2 to TRBJ2-1; no definite D call. Germline assignment: CDR1 SGHTA and CDR2 FQGNSA. V gave up 5 bases and J gave up 0 bases, with 14 bases separating them. The CDR3 runs to 16 residues. The CDR3 DNA reads TGTGCCAGCAGCCCACCCCATTTCTACTCCTACAATGAGCAGTTCTTC. Its protein is CASSPPHFYSYNEQFF.

The count of this clone is one. The genes are TRBV18 and TRBJ1-3; no firm D call. Trimming pared 7 bases from V and 0 bases from J, leaving 13 bases between. Germline-derived CDR1 and CDR2 are KGHSH and LQKENI. This CDR3 comprises 15 residues. In nucleotides, the CDR3 is TGTGCCAGCTTCCAATCTGGGCGCTCTGGAAACACCATATATTTT. Encoded protein: CASFQSGRSGNTIYF.

V and J are TRBV12-3 or TRBV12-4 and TRBJ1-4; no clear D gene. V lost 5 bases to trimming and J lost 6 bases, with 4 bases between them. The CDR3 is 11 residues long. The CDR3: CASSTDEKLFF. CDR3 nucleotide sequence: TGTGCCAGCAGTACGGATGAAAAACTGTTTTTT.

DNA for the CDR3: TGTGCCAGCAGCCAAAAGCCTAGCGGGTACGAGCAGTACTTC. It yields the protein CASSQKPSGYEQYF. J is TRBJ2-7 and V is TRBV3-1 (or the pseudogene TRBV3-2); 8 positions agree with TRBD2. CDR3 size: 14 residues. The ends lost 2 bases at V and 4 bases at J; junction bases unmatched: 4. Germline CDR1 and CDR2: LGHDT and YNNKEL (reference sequence).

This clone was seen just once. The J gene is TRBJ2-3, the V gene TRBV4-2; no clear D gene. Trimming stripped 0 bases from V and 6 bases from J, with 13 bases between. This CDR3 region has 15 residues. Germline V gene data show CDR1 as LGHNA and CDR2 as YNFKEQ. CDR3 sequence reads: CASSQEVLPSDTQYF. CDR3 DNA: TGTGCCAGCAGCCAAGAAGTACTCCCCTCTGATACGCAGTATTTT.

The rearrangement uses TRBV5-1 and TRBJ2-3; D possibly corresponds to TRBD1 (6 bases). CDR1 and CDR2 from the germline V gene are SGHRS and YFSETQ. There are 15 residues in the CDR3. With 2 bases removed from V and 4 bases from J, the gap between germline ends came to 14 bases. The CDR3 sequence is CASSLLASGADTQYF. In DNA, the CDR3 is TGCGCCAGCAGCTTATTAGCGTCAGGGGCAGATACGCAGTATTTT. The complete variable domain, with remaining parts taken from reference TRBV5-1 and TRBJ2-3, reads KAGVTQTPRYLIKTRGQQVTLSCSPISGHRSVSWYQQTPGQGLQFLFEYFSETQRNKGNFPGRFSGRQFSNSRSEMNVSTLELGDSALYLCASSLLASGADTQYFGPGTRLTVL.

This clone was seen only once. The chain recombines TRBV3-1 (or the pseudogene TRBV3-2) with TRBJ1-1; 8 bases are shared with TRBD1. The CDR3 sequence is 14 residues long. Trimming removed 0 bases from V and 10 bases from J; junction bases left unmatched: 7. Germline CDR1 reads LGHDT; CDR2 reads YNNKEL (reference sequence). The CDR3 loop is CASSQDSTGVIAFF. CDR3 DNA: TGTGCCAGCAGCCAAGATTCGACAGGGGTAATAGCTTTCTTT.

The chain employs TRBV30 and TRBJ2-5; 7 bases align to TRBD1. This CDR3 is built from 15 residues. The J segment lost 5 bases and the V segment lost 5 bases, leaving 14 bases of the junction unmatched. CDR1 and CDR2 (germline): GTSNPN, SVGIG (reference sequence). For the CDR3, the DNA is TGTGCCTGGGGACCGACAGGGTCGGGGTCGGAGACCCAGTACTTC. It codes for CAWGPTGSGSETQYF. Variable domain in full (rest from reference TRBV30 and TRBJ2-5): SQTIHQWPATLVQPVGSPLSLECTVEGTSNPNLYWYRQAAGRGLQLLFYSVGIGQISSEVPQNLSASRPQDRQFILSSKKLLLSDSGFYLCAWGPTGSGSETQYFGPGTRLLVL.

This chain connects TRBV6-5 to TRBJ2-2; possible D gene TRBD2, 5 bases. Per the germline V gene, CDR1 is MNHEY and CDR2 is SVGAGI. This CDR3 region has 15 residues. V lost 4 bases, J lost 6 bases, and 15 bases lay in between. CDR3: CASSSLPSIAGELFF. Written as DNA, the CDR3 is TGTGCCAGCAGTTCCCTGCCTAGCATCGCCGGGGAGCTGTTTTTT.

The rearrangement links TRBV4-1 to TRBJ1-5; 7 bases are shared with TRBD1. The CDR3 is 17 residues long. The junction had 7 bases not matched to a gene; V was cut back by 2 bases and J by 0 bases. CDR1 is MGHRA and CDR2 is YSYEKL in the germline V gene. For the CDR3, the DNA is TGCGCCAGCAGCCAAACACACAGGGGAATTAGCAATCAGCCCCAGCATTTT. This translates into CASSQTHRGISNQPQHF.

This clone was recorded only once. J is TRBJ1-6 and V is TRBV27; D is undetermined. From germline, CDR1 is MNHEY and CDR2 SMNVEV (reference sequence). V was clipped by 4 bases and J by 0 bases, with 13 bases between them. This CDR3 is built from 17 residues. CDR3 DNA: TGTGCCAGCAGTTACGTGACCGGGAGCTCCTATAATTCACCCCTCCACTTT. This translates into CASSYVTGSSYNSPLHF.

The V gene is TRBV7-9, the J gene TRBJ2-7, with a weak D call TRBD1 (6 bases). Germline CDR1 and CDR2: SEHNR and FQNEAQ (reference sequence). The V and J ends lost 0 bases and 1 base respectively, with 16 bases between them. This CDR3 contains 17 residues. CDR3 DNA sequence: TGTGCCAGCAGCTTAGCTCAGGGGCAGGGTTCTTCCTACGAGCAGTACTTC. Protein product: CASSLAQGQGSSYEQYF.

This chain connects TRBV11-3 to TRBJ2-2; 10 bases fit TRBD2. Trimming cost V 5 bases and J 3 bases; bases outside gene matches: 15. The CDR3 loop spans 19 amino acids. Germline loops: CDR1 SGHNT, CDR2 YENEEA. CDR3 coding DNA: TGTGCCAGCAGCCCCGGGGGCCTAGCGGGGGCCCTGGACACCGGGGAGCTGTTTTTT. The encoded protein is CASSPGGLAGALDTGELFF.

Only a few counts were recorded for this clone. V is TRBV2 and J is TRBJ1-1, with 7 bases aligning to TRBD1. CDR1 is SNHLY and CDR2 is FYNNEI in the germline V gene. J gave up 6 bases and V 6 bases, and 4 bases lay outside the gene matches. This CDR3 is 12 amino acids long. CDR3 amino acids: CASREQGPEAFF. CDR3 nucleotide sequence: TGTGCCAGCAGAGAACAGGGGCCTGAAGCTTTCTTT. The full variable domain, with the rest looked up from reference TRBV2 and TRBJ1-1, is EPEVTQTPSHQVTQMGQEVILRCVPISNHLYFYWYRQILGQKVEFLVSFYNNEISEKSEIFDDQFSVERPDGSNFTLKIRSTKLEDSAMYFCASREQGPEAFFGQGTRLTVV.

The rearrangement joins TRBV6-5 to TRBJ1-4, with TRBD1 as a possible D gene (6 bases). This CDR3 has 15 amino acids. Germline V gene sequence: CDR1 MNHEY, CDR2 SVGAGI. Trimming shortened V by 6 bases and J by 5 bases, and 16 bases separated the two germline ends. The CDR3 protein is CASRQAGAANEKLFF. The CDR3 nucleotides are TGTGCCAGCAGGCAGGCGGGGGCGGCGAATGAAAAACTGTTTTTT.

The chain uses TRBV5-5 and TRBJ2-7, with 8 nucleotides matching TRBD1. Per germline, CDR1 SGHKS and CDR2 YYEKEE (reference sequence). V shed 2 bases and J 2 bases; nucleotides not matched to a gene: 3. This CDR3 contains 14 residues. The CDR3 is CASSFRDRTYEQYF. The CDR3 nucleotides read TGTGCCAGCAGCTTCCGGGACAGGACCTACGAGCAGTACTTC. Looking up the rest from reference TRBV5-5 and TRBJ2-7 gives the full variable domain: DAGVTQSPTHLIKTRGQQVTLRCSPISGHKSVSWYQQVLGQGPQFIFQYYEKEERGRGNFPDRFSARQFPNYSSELNVNALLLGDSALYLCASSFRDRTYEQYFGPGTRLTVT.

The gene calls are TRBV2 and TRBJ2-5; 7 bases are shared with TRBD1. CDR3 length: 13 residues. With 7 bases clipped from V and 5 bases from J, the junction kept 7 bases outside the gene matches. CDR1 SNHLY and CDR2 FYNNEI come from the germline V gene. CDR3 sequence (DNA): TGTGCCAGCATCACAGGGGCCCGGGAGACCCAGTACTTC. Its protein product is CASITGARETQYF.

The gene calls are TRBV19 and TRBJ2-1; 8 nucleotides align to TRBD2. Germline V lookup: CDR1 LNHDA, CDR2 SQIVND (reference sequence). The junction had 10 bases not matched to a gene; V was cut back by 5 bases and J by 7 bases. The CDR3 covers 15 residues. The chain's CDR3 is CASSLPRGAGNEQFF. The CDR3 DNA reads as TGTGCCAGTAGTCTACCGCGGGGGGCGGGGAATGAGCAGTTCTTC.

The V and J genes are TRBV27 and TRBJ1-5, with D possibly TRBD1 on 6 matching bases. Trimming stripped 4 bases from V and 7 bases from J, with 11 bases between. Germline CDR1 and CDR2: MNHEY and SMNVEV (reference sequence). CDR3 length equals 13 residues. As DNA, the CDR3 is TGTGCCAGCAGTTCCACCAGGGGACAGCCCCAGCATTTT. This gives the protein CASSSTRGQPQHF.

This chain links TRBV2 with TRBJ2-7; D is uncertain. V was clipped by 0 bases and J by 3 bases, with 9 bases between them. The CDR3 runs to 14 residues. Germline-derived CDR1 and CDR2 are SNHLY and FYNNEI. CDR3 in amino acids: CASSEASRIYEQYF. The CDR3 bases are TGTGCCAGCAGTGAAGCTTCGAGGATCTACGAGCAGTACTTC. The full variable domain, rest sourced from reference TRBV2 and TRBJ2-7, is EPEVTQTPSHQVTQMGQEVILRCVPISNHLYFYWYRQILGQKVEFLVSFYNNEISEKSEIFDDQFSVERPDGSNFTLKIRSTKLEDSAMYFCASSEASRIYEQYFGPGTRLTVT.